This T cell receptor beta chain is from a study of control samples from healthy donors and cancer patients. Germline CDR1 is LNHDA and CDR2 is SQIVND (reference sequence). The CDR3 runs 16 residues. V was trimmed by 0 bases and J by 2 bases, leaving 12 bases between them. The table came from immunoSEQ multiplex PCR; TCRdb's copy has only in-frame clones and leaves some out. The sample has 150,000 to 200,000 clones, around 88% seen once. The chain employs TRBV19 and TRBJ2-3; D is ambiguous. Sequencing input: blood. This sequence was found in a young woman in good health. The chain's CDR3 is CASSIEARRNTDTQYF. The CDR3 DNA sequence: TGTGCCAGTAGTATAGAGGCCAGACGAAACACAGATACGCAGTATTTT.